This TCR beta chain was profiled in a study of blood T cells in healthy people across ages. Ten or more counts support this clonotype. The CDR3 has 15 residues. Germline loops: CDR1 SGHRS, CDR2 YFSETQ. With 4 bases clipped from V and 2 bases from J, the junction kept 7 bases outside the gene matches. With a J-beta primer mix and a sample-barcoded 5' primer, a second PCR ran roughly 6 to 12 cycles. Each cDNA was tagged by a template-switch adaptor containing 12 random nucleotides. Using its own MiXCR run on the 5' RACE reads, TCRdb lists one record per CDR3 protein. The table shows hundreds of thousands of distinct CDR3 sequences, with less than 40% occurring only once.

The origin of this receptor is a woman older than 75 in good health. The genes are TRBV5-1 and TRBJ1-1; 8 bases match TRBD1. Sequencing was done on a sample of blood. CDR3 in amino acids: CASSRGDRTNTEAFF. CDR3 DNA: TGCGCCAGCAGCCGGGGGGACAGGACCAACACTGAAGCTTTCTTT.